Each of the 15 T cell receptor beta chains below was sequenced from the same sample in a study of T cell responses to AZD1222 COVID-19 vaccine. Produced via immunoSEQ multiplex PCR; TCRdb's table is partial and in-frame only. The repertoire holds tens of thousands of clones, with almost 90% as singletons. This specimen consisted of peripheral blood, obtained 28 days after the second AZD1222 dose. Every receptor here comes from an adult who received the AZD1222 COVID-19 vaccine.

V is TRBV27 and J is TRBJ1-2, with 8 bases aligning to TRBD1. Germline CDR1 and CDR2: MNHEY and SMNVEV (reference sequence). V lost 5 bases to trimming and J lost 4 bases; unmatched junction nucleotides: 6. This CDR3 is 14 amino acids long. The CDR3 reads CASSTRQGSYGYTF. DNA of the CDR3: TGTGCCAGCAGTACTCGACAGGGGAGCTATGGCTACACCTTC.

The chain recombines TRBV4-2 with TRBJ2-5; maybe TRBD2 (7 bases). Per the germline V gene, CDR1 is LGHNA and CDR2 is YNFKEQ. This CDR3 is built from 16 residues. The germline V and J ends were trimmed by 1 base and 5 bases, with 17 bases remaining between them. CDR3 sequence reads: CASSQGSGAGHETQYF. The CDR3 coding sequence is TGTGCCAGCAGCCAAGGGTCGGGAGCGGGACATGAGACCCAGTACTTC.

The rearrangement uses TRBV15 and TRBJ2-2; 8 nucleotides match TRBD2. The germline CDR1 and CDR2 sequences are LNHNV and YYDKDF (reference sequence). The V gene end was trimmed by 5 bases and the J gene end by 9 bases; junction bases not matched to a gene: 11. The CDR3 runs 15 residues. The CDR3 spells CATSRGKSGSRELFF. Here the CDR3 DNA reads TGTGCCACCAGCCGAGGAAAAAGCGGGAGCAGGGAGCTGTTTTTT.

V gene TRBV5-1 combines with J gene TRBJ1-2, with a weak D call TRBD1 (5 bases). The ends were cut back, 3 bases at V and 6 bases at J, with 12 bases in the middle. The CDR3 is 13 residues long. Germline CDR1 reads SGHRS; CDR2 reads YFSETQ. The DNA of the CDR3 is TGCGCCAGCAGCTCTCAGGGACTTGATGGCTACACCTTC. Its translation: CASSSQGLDGYTF.

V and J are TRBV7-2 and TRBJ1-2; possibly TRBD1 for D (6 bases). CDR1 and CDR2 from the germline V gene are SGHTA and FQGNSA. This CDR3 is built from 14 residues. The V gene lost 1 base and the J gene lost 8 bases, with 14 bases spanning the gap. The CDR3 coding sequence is TGTGCCAGCAGCTTAGTCAGGGACACCACCGGCTACACCTTC. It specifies CASSLVRDTTGYTF. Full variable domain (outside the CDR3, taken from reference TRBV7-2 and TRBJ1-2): GAGVSQSPSNKVTEKGKDVELRCDPISGHTALYWYRQSLGQGLEFLIYFQGNSAPDKSGLPSDRFSAERTGGSVSTLTIQRTQQEDSAVYLCASSLVRDTTGYTFGSGTRLTVV.

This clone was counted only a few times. The CDR3 DNA reads as TGTGCCAGCAGCTCGGGACTAGCGGGAGGGGTGGGTGAGCAGTTCTTC. This translates into CASSSGLAGGVGEQFF. The chain employs TRBV11-2 and TRBJ2-1, with TRBD2 matching over 16 bases. J lost 9 bases, V lost 4 bases, and 6 bases had no gene match. This CDR3 is built from 16 residues. Per the germline V gene, CDR1 is SGHAT and CDR2 is FQNNGV. The whole variable domain, filled in from reference TRBV11-2 and TRBJ2-1, reads EAGVAQSPRYKIIEKRQSVAFWCNPISGHATLYWYQQILGQGPKLLIQFQNNGVVDDSQLPKDRFSAERLKGVDSTLKIQPAKLEDSAVYLCASSSGLAGGVGEQFFGPGTRLTVL.

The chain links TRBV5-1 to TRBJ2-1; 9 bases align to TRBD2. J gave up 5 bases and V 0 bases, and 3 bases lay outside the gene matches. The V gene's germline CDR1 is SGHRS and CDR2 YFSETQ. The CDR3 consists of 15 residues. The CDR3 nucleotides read TGCGCCAGCAGCTTGGAGGGACTAGCAAACAATGAGCAGTTCTTC. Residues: CASSLEGLANNEQFF.

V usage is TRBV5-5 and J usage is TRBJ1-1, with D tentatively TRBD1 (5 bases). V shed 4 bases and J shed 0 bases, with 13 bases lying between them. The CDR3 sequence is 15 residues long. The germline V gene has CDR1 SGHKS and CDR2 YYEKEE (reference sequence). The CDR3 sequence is CASSQRGTLNTEAFF. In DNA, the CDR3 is TGTGCCAGCAGCCAGCGAGGGACCTTGAACACTGAAGCTTTCTTT.

As DNA, the CDR3 is TGTGCCAGCAGCCCAGGTAGCGGGAGGCTCTACGAGCAGTACTTC. Protein: CASSPGSGRLYEQYF. The chain combines TRBV11-2 with TRBJ2-7; 10 bases are a match to TRBD2. Per the germline V gene, CDR1 is SGHAT and CDR2 is FQNNGV. V dropped 5 bases and J dropped 3; count of bases not matched to a gene: 7. The CDR3 spans 15 residues.

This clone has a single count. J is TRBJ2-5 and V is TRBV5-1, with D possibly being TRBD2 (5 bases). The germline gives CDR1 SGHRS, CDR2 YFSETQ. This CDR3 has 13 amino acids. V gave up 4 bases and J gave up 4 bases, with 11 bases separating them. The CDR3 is CASSGLARETQYF. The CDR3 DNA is TGCGCCAGCAGCGGGCTAGCCAGAGAGACCCAGTACTTC. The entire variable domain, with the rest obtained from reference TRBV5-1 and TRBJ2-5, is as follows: KAGVTQTPRYLIKTRGQQVTLSCSPISGHRSVSWYQQTPGQGLQFLFEYFSETQRNKGNFPGRFSGRQFSNSRSEMNVSTLELGDSALYLCASSGLARETQYFGPGTRLLVL.

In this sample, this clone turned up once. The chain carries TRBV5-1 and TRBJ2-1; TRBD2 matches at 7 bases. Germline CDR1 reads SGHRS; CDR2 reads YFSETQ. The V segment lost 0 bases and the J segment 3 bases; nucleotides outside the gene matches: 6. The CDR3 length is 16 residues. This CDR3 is CASSLGLAVFYNEQFF. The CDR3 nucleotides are TGCGCCAGCAGCTTGGGGCTAGCGGTATTCTACAATGAGCAGTTCTTC. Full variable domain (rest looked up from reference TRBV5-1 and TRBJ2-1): KAGVTQTPRYLIKTRGQQVTLSCSPISGHRSVSWYQQTPGQGLQFLFEYFSETQRNKGNFPGRFSGRQFSNSRSEMNVSTLELGDSALYLCASSLGLAVFYNEQFFGPGTRLTVL.

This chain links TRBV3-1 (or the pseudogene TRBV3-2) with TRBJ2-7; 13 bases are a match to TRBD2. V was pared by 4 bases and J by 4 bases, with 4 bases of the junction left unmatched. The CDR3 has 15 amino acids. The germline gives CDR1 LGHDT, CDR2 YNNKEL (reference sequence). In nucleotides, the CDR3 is TGTGCCAGCAGCCGCGGACTAGCGGGAGTTTACGAGCAGTACTTC. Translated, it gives CASSRGLAGVYEQYF.

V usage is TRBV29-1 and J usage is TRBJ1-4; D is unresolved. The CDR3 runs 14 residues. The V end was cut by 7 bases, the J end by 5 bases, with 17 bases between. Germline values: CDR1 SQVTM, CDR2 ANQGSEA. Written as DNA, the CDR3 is TGCAGCGCCGTTGACACCGGAGGGAATGAAAAACTGTTTTTT. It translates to CSAVDTGGNEKLFF.

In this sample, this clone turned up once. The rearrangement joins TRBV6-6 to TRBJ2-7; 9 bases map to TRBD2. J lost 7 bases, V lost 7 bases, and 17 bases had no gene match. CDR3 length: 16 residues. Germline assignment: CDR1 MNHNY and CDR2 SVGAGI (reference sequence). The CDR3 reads CASTPGGSGRRGEQYF. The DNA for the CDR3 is TGTGCCAGCACCCCTGGGGGGAGCGGGAGGAGGGGGGAGCAGTACTTC.

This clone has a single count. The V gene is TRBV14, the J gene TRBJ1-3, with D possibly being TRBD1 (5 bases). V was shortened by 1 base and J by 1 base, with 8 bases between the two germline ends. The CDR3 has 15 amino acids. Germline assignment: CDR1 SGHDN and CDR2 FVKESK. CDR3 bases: TGTGCCAGCAGCCAAGGGACATTTTCTGGAAACACCATATATTTT. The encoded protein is CASSQGTFSGNTIYF.